The 18 T cell receptor beta chains below were found in one sample sequenced in a study of blood T cell repertoires in COVID-19. Sequencing used immunoSEQ multiplex PCR; TCRdb keeps in-frame clones, though not all of them. The profile shows about 150,000 clones, 87% of them singletons. The specimen was peripheral blood. The receptors stem from a woman between 45 and 65 years old with acute or convalescent COVID-19.

The chain is built from TRBV7-9 and TRBJ2-1; 12 bases align to TRBD2. The CDR3 is 14 residues long. The V gene's germline CDR1 is SEHNR and CDR2 FQNEAQ (reference sequence). With V trimmed by 5 bases and J by 8 bases, 4 bases remained unmatched. The CDR3 sequence is CASSQRLAGDEQFF. The CDR3 nucleotides read TGTGCCAGCAGCCAAAGACTAGCGGGAGATGAGCAGTTCTTC.

The chain recombines TRBV5-1 with TRBJ2-3, with TRBD2 identical over 13 bases. The CDR3 spans 16 residues. Germline V gene data show CDR1 as SGHRS and CDR2 as YFSETQ. The V segment lost 4 bases and the J segment 4 bases; nucleotides outside the gene matches: 6. The CDR3 nucleotides are TGCGCCAGCAGCCCGGGACTAGCGGGAAGCGCAGATACGCAGTATTTT. It yields the protein CASSPGLAGSADTQYF.

The gene calls are TRBV15 and TRBJ2-7; 7 nucleotides align to TRBD1. With 1 base clipped from V and 4 bases from J, the junction kept 13 bases outside the gene matches. The V gene's germline CDR1 is LNHNV and CDR2 YYDKDF (reference sequence). The CDR3 is 17 residues long. The CDR3 DNA follows: TGTGCCACCAGCAGAGCAGGATTAGACAGGGTCCTTTACGAGCAGTACTTC. Protein sequence: CATSRAGLDRVLYEQYF.

V usage is TRBV30 and J usage is TRBJ2-7, with TRBD2 as a possible D gene (5 bases). Germline values: CDR1 GTSNPN, CDR2 SVGIG (reference sequence). The CDR3 has 12 amino acids. V lost 8 bases and J 2 bases, leaving 13 bases between the germline ends. CDR3 in amino acids: CAGVWRAYEQYF. CDR3 coding DNA: TGTGCCGGAGTCTGGCGGGCCTACGAGCAGTACTTC.

This sequence joins TRBV27 and TRBJ1-6, with a tentative D call TRBD1 (6 bases). The CDR3 length is 16 residues. The V end lost 5 bases, the J end lost 8 bases, and 19 bases lay between the germline ends. The germline V gene encodes CDR1 MNHEY and CDR2 SMNVEV (reference sequence). This CDR3 reads CASSPTTGGAHSPLHF. CDR3 coding DNA: TGTGCCAGCAGTCCCACGACGGGGGGCGCGCATTCACCCCTCCACTTT.

This rearrangement joins TRBV5-1 to TRBJ2-3, with TRBD1 as a possible D gene (5 bases). Germline loops: CDR1 SGHRS, CDR2 YFSETQ. There are 16 residues in the CDR3. V was cut by 4 bases and J by 0 bases, with 15 bases left in between. DNA for the CDR3: TGCGCCAGCAGCCCCCTGGGGCCCTCGAGCACAGATACGCAGTATTTT. Translation gives CASSPLGPSSTDTQYF.

The chain uses TRBV20-1 and TRBJ1-1; D unresolved. The germline V gene has CDR1 DFQATT and CDR2 SNEGSKA (reference sequence). The CDR3 runs to 11 residues. Here the CDR3 DNA reads TGCAGCTTGGAGGGAGACACTGAAGCTTTCTTT. It translates to CSLEGDTEAFF.

This clone came up once. The chain combines TRBV24-1 with TRBJ2-1, with 9 bases lining up with TRBD1. This CDR3 region has 16 residues. Germline V gene data show CDR1 as KGHDR and CDR2 as SFDVKD. V lost 2 bases, J lost 6 bases, and 7 bases stayed unmatched. In DNA, the CDR3 is TGTGCCACCAGTGATTCCGGGACAGGGTCCCCCAATGAGCAGTTCTTC. Residues: CATSDSGTGSPNEQFF.

This chain links TRBV6-1 with TRBJ2-1; TRBD2 matches 8 bases. CDR3 size: 17 residues. Germline V CDR1 and CDR2: MNHNS, SASEGT. V was pared by 2 bases and J by 3 bases, with 9 bases of the junction left unmatched. The CDR3 DNA reads TGTGCCAGCAGTGAATGGGTAAGGGCGGGAGGCTACAATGAGCAGTTCTTC. Encoded protein: CASSEWVRAGGYNEQFF.

For the CDR3, the DNA is TGTGCCAGCAGCCGGGTAGCGGGGGGCTACAATGAGCAGTTCTTC. This translates into CASSRVAGGYNEQFF. This rearrangement joins TRBV7-3 to TRBJ2-1; 10 bases are a match to TRBD2. This CDR3 has 15 residues. With V trimmed by 5 bases and J by 3 bases, 4 bases remained unmatched. Looked up from germline, CDR1 is SGHTA and CDR2 is FQGTGA.

This clone has just one count. The V gene is TRBV5-1, the J gene TRBJ1-2, with D unresolved. The V gene's germline CDR1 is SGHRS and CDR2 YFSETQ. Trimming left V 0 bases short and J 5 bases short, with 14 bases between. The CDR3 covers 15 residues. The CDR3 coding sequence is TGCGCCAGCAGCTTGGCGGCAGGTCGTACTTATGGCTACACCTTC. Its translation is CASSLAAGRTYGYTF.

About this clone itself: The conserved final phenylalanine or tryptophan is absent from the CDR3, which likely points to a read error. The DNA is omitted, as the CDR3 cannot be located on it reliably, and the CDR3 follows TCRdb's listing. The V call is TRBV3-1 (or the pseudogene TRBV3-2), the J call TRBJ1-2. From its first to its last residue, the CDR3 has 10 amino acids. CDR1 is LGHDT, CDR2 YNNKEL, per germline (reference sequence). CDR3 in amino acids: CASSQDKRWL.

This rearrangement joins TRBV18 to TRBJ1-3, with 9 bases fitting TRBD1. Trimming cost V 6 bases and J 0 bases; bases outside gene matches: 6. Looked up from germline, CDR1 is KGHSH and CDR2 is LQKENI. This CDR3 comprises 16 residues. The CDR3 spells CASSQPGQGSGNTIYF. CDR3 nucleotides: TGTGCCAGCTCTCAACCGGGACAGGGCTCTGGAAACACCATATATTTT.

The genes are TRBV27 and TRBJ1-4; 7 bases align to TRBD1. V gave up 4 bases and J gave up 6 bases; unmatched junction bases: 8. The CDR3 is 15 amino acids. Germline CDR1 is MNHEY and CDR2 is SMNVEV (reference sequence). CDR3 sequence reads: CASSSPAGGDEKLFF. Here the CDR3 DNA reads TGTGCCAGCAGTTCCCCGGCAGGGGGTGATGAAAAACTGTTTTTT.

To note about this clone: Other DNA sequences in the sample encode the same CDR3. V usage is TRBV24-1 and J usage is TRBJ2-5, with D possibly matching TRBD1 (5 bases). This CDR3 is 14 amino acids long. The germline CDR1 and CDR2 sequences are KGHDR and SFDVKD. The V and J ends lost 2 bases and 0 bases respectively, with 6 bases between them. The DNA of the CDR3 is TGTGCCACCAGTGATTCAGGGTACCAAGAGACCCAGTACTTC. This gives the protein CATSDSGYQETQYF.

The chain couples TRBV4-1 to TRBJ2-7; TRBD2 matches at 8 bases. V shed 0 bases and J 2 bases; nucleotides not matched to a gene: 6. Germline assignment: CDR1 MGHRA and CDR2 YSYEKL. The CDR3 is 16 amino acids. The CDR3 here is CASSQDLAGGTYEQYF. CDR3 bases: TGCGCCAGCAGCCAAGATCTGGCGGGGGGCACCTACGAGCAGTACTTC.

This chain links TRBV6-1 with TRBJ1-1, with TRBD1 matching over 7 bases. V was clipped by 3 bases and J by 0 bases; unmatched bases: 4. CDR1 and CDR2 (germline): MNHNS, SASEGT. The CDR3 length is 15 residues. CDR3 sequence reads: CASSDRGQMNTEAFF. The CDR3 DNA reads TGTGCCAGCAGTGACCGGGGACAGATGAACACTGAAGCTTTCTTT.

This clone was counted a single time. The chain joins TRBV19 to TRBJ2-4, with a weak D call TRBD1 (7 bases). The CDR3 is 19 amino acids. The germline V gene has CDR1 LNHDA and CDR2 SQIVND (reference sequence). The V end was cut by 5 bases, the J end by 0 bases, with 23 bases between. The CDR3, as DNA: TGTGCCAGTAGTCCAGGAGCAGGGAGGAGGGGGCTAGCCAAAAACATTCAGTACTTC. Protein: CASSPGAGRRGLAKNIQYF. The complete variable domain, with remaining parts taken from reference TRBV19 and TRBJ2-4, reads DGGITQSPKYLFRKEGQNVTLSCEQNLNHDAMYWYRQDPGQGLRLIYYSQIVNDFQKGDIAEGYSVSREKKESFPLTVTSAQKNPTAFYLCASSPGAGRRGLAKNIQYFGAGTRLSVL.